These 13 T cell receptor beta chains share one sample of origin, sequenced in a study of cytomegalovirus exposure and HLA in healthy donors (dated by TCRdb to between 2016 and 2019). The library was obtained by the immunoSEQ multiplex PCR assay. For the multiplex PCR, a mixture combining 60 forward primers for TCR Vbeta segments and 13 reverse primers for TCR Jbeta segments was used. TCRdb obtained this table from immuneACCESS and retained in-frame rearrangements with V and J assigned. These tables miss some clones; where compared with another copy, unresolved V genes account for less than half of the shortfall, and the remainder is unexplained. Counted in this sample were about 140,000 clones; roughly 83% of them appeared once. Clones ranked in the top ten supply around 4.1% of the sample. The sample comprised PBMCs. The receptors come from a man between 40 and 49 years old in good health and CMV-seropositive.

The V and J genes are TRBV6-6 and TRBJ1-2; D ambiguous. Trimming pared 6 bases from V and 4 bases from J, leaving 15 bases between. The CDR3 totals 14 residues. Germline assignment: CDR1 MNHNY and CDR2 SVGAGI (reference sequence). The CDR3 loop reads CASSKGGSPYGYTF. CDR3 sequence (DNA): TGTGCCAGCAGCAAGGGCGGGTCACCCTATGGCTACACCTTC.

The V call is TRBV6-6, the J call TRBJ1-2, with 9 nucleotides matching TRBD1. The CDR3 has 16 residues. Germline CDR1 is MNHNY and CDR2 is SVGAGI (reference sequence). V was pared by 6 bases and J by 4 bases, with 12 bases of the junction left unmatched. CDR3 sequence: CASSQSGTGSSYGYTF. CDR3 DNA sequence: TGTGCCAGCAGCCAATCCGGGACAGGGAGCTCCTATGGCTACACCTTC.

The V call is TRBV7-9, the J call TRBJ1-2; 7 nucleotides line up with TRBD1. The CDR3 is 16 residues long. V lost 0 bases, J lost 3 bases, and 7 bases stayed unmatched. Germline values: CDR1 SEHNR, CDR2 FQNEAQ (reference sequence). Written as DNA, the CDR3 is TGTGCCAGCAGCTTAGCAGGACCACAGGGGTACTATGGCTACACCTTC. It codes for CASSLAGPQGYYGYTF.

This clone was seen a few times. The chain employs TRBV19 and TRBJ1-2, with D unresolved. Germline V gene sequence: CDR1 LNHDA, CDR2 SQIVND (reference sequence). The CDR3 is made up of 12 amino acids. V lost 4 bases and J 4 bases, leaving 7 bases between the germline ends. The CDR3 DNA sequence: TGTGCCAGTAGTACCGACTTCTATGGCTACACCTTC. Protein: CASSTDFYGYTF.

The V gene is TRBV13, the J gene TRBJ2-2; D not resolved. The CDR3 has 13 amino acids. V lost 5 bases to trimming and J lost 3 bases, with 7 bases between them. From germline, CDR1 is PRHDT and CDR2 FYEKMQ (reference sequence). The CDR3 bases are TGTGCCAGCAGCCGTATGTACACCGGGGAGCTGTTTTTT. It specifies CASSRMYTGELFF.

The chain is built from TRBV7-9 and TRBJ1-1; D gene unclear. The CDR3 sequence is 14 residues long. Trimming left V 5 bases short and J 1 base short, with 11 bases between. Per germline, CDR1 SEHNR and CDR2 FQNEAQ (reference sequence). This chain's CDR3 is CASSPPRSNTEAFF. The CDR3 DNA follows: TGTGCCAGCAGCCCCCCGCGGTCGAACACTGAAGCTTTCTTT.

The chain couples TRBV6-6 to TRBJ1-1; D is possibly TRBD1 (5 bases). The CDR3 has 15 amino acids. Looked up from germline, CDR1 is MNHNY and CDR2 is SVGAGI (reference sequence). Trimming stripped 0 bases from V and 4 bases from J, with 12 bases between. CDR3 DNA: TGTGCCAGCAGTTACTCGGACGGGGGAAGCACTGAAGCTTTCTTT. It translates to CASSYSDGGSTEAFF.

The chain has TRBV7-2 and TRBJ2-7; 10 bases fit TRBD1. The junction had 8 bases not matched to a gene; V was cut back by 3 bases and J by 6 bases. CDR1 SGHTA and CDR2 FQGNSA come from the germline V gene. The CDR3 spans 15 residues. The CDR3 DNA sequence: TGTGCCAGCAGCTTTCCCGACAGGGGGCTATTCGAGCAGTACTTC. Protein product: CASSFPDRGLFEQYF. Using reference TRBV7-2 and TRBJ2-7 for the parts outside the CDR3, the full variable domain is GAGVSQSPSNKVTEKGKDVELRCDPISGHTALYWYRQSLGQGLEFLIYFQGNSAPDKSGLPSDRFSAERTGGSVSTLTIQRTQQEDSAVYLCASSFPDRGLFEQYFGPGTRLTVT.

In its sample, this clone was seen once. The same CDR3 can be traced to other DNA sequences in this sample. V usage is TRBV18 and J usage is TRBJ2-3; D is possibly TRBD1 (5 bases). This CDR3 has 15 residues. V shed 0 bases and J shed 0 bases, with 7 bases lying between them. Germline V gene sequence: CDR1 KGHSH, CDR2 LQKENI. In DNA form, the CDR3 reads TGTGCCAGCTCACCACCGGGGCTTAGCACAGATACGCAGTATTTT. It yields the protein CASSPPGLSTDTQYF.

The chain carries TRBV27 and TRBJ2-1, with D possibly being TRBD2 (6 bases). There are 13 residues in the CDR3. The germline gives CDR1 MNHEY, CDR2 SMNVEV (reference sequence). V was shortened by 11 bases and J by 8 bases, with 19 bases between the two germline ends. The CDR3 DNA is TGTGCCTCTACTAGGCGGTCGGGGGATGAGCAGTTCTTC. It codes for CASTRRSGDEQFF.

The V call is TRBV5-8, the J call TRBJ1-4; 7 nucleotides align to TRBD1. With 5 bases clipped from V and 7 bases from J, the junction kept 8 bases outside the gene matches. The CDR3 is 14 amino acids. Germline CDR1 reads SGHTS; CDR2 reads YDEGEE. The DNA for the CDR3 is TGTGCCAGCAGAAACAGGGGCGGTGGTGAAAAACTGTTTTTT. Protein product: CASRNRGGGEKLFF.

The V and J genes are TRBV19 and TRBJ1-2; 7 bases agree with TRBD1. The CDR3 is made up of 13 amino acids. The trim removed 5 bases at V and 7 bases at J, leaving 7 bases unmatched. The germline CDR1 and CDR2 sequences are LNHDA and SQIVND (reference sequence). The CDR3 nucleotides are TGTGCCAGTAGTCCCCGGGACAGACGTGGCTACACCTTC. Protein: CASSPRDRRGYTF.

This sequence joins TRBV5-6 and TRBJ2-3; no reliable D call. This CDR3 is 13 amino acids long. Deletions cut 1 base from V and 4 bases from J, with 7 bases between. Germline V gene data show CDR1 as SGHDT and CDR2 as YYEEEE. The CDR3 DNA reads TGTGCCAGCAGCTTGACTTTCCCAGATACGCAGTATTTT. Its protein product is CASSLTFPDTQYF.